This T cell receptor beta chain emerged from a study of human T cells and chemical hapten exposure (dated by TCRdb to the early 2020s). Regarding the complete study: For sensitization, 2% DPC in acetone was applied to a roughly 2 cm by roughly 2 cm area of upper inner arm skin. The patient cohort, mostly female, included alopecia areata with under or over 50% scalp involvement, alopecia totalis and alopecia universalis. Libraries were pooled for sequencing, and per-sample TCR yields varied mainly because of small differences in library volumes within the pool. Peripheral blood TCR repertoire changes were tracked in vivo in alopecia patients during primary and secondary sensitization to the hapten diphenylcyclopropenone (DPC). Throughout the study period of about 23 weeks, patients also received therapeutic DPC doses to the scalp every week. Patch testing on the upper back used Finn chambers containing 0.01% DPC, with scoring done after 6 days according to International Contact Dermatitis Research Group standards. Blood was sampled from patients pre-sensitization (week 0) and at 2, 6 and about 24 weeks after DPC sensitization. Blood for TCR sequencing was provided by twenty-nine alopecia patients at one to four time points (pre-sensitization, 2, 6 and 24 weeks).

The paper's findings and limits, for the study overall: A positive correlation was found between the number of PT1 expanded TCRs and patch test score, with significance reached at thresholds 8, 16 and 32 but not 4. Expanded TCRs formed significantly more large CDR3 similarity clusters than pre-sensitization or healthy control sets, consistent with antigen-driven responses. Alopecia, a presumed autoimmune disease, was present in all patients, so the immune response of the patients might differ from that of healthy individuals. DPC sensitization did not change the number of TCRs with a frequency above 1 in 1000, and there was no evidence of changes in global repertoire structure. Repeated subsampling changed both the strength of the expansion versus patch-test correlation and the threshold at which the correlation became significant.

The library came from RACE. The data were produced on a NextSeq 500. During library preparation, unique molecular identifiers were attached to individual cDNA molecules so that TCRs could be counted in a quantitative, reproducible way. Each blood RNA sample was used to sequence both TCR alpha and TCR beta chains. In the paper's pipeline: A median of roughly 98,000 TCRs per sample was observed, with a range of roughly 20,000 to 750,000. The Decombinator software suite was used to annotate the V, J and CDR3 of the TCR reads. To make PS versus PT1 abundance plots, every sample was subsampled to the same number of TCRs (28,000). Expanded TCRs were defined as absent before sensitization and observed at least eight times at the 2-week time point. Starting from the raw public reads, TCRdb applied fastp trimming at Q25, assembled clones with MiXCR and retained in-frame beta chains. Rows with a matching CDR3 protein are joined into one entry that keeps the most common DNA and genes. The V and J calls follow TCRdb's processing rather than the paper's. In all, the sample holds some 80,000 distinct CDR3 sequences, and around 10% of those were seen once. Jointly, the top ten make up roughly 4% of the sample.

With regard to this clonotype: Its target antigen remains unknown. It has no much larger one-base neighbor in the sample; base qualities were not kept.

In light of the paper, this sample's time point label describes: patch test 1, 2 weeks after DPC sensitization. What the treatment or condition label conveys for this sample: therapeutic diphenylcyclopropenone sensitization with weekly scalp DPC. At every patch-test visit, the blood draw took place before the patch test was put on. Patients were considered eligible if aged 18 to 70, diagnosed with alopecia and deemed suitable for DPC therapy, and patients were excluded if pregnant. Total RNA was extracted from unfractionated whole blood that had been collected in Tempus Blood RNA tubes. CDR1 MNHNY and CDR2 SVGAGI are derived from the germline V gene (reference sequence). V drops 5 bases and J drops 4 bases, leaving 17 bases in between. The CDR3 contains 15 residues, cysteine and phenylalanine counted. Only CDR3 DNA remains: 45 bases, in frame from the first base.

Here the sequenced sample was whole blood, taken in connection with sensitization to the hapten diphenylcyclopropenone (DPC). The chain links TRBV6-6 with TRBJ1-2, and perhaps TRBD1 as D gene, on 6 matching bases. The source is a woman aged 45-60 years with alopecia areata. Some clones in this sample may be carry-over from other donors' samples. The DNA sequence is TGTGCCAGCAGTGAGGACAGCTTGGGGTTCTATGGCTACACCTTC. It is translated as CASSEDSLGFYGYTF.